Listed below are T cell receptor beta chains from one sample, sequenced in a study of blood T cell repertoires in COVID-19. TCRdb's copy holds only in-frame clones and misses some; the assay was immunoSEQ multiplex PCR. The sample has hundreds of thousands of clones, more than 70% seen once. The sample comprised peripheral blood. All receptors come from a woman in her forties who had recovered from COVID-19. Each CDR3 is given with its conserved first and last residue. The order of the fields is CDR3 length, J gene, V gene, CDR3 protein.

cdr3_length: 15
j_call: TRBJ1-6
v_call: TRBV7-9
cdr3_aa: CASSPAGPDNSPLHF

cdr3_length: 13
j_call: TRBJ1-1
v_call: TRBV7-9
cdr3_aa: CASSPGIHTEAFF

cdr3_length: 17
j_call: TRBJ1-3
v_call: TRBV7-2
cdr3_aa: CASSLVGTASGGNTIYF

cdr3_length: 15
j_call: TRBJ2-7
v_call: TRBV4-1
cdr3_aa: CASSPQTVDAYEQYF

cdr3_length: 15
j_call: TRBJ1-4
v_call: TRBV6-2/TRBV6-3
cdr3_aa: CASSPWGDPNEKLFF

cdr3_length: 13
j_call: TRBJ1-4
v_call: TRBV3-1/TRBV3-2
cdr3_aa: CASRGARGEKLFF

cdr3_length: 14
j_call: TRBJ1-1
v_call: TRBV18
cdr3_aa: CASSPPGQGSGAFF

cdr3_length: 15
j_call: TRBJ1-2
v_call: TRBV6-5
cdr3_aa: CASTTTAGAGSGYTF

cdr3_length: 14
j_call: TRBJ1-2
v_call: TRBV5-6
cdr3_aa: CASTPQGVRHGYTF

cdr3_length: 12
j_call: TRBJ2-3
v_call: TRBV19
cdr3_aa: CASSRGGDTQYF

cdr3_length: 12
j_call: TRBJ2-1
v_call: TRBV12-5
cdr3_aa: CASGLAGGQQFF

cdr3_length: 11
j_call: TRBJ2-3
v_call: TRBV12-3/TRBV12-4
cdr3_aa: CASSWDNTQYF

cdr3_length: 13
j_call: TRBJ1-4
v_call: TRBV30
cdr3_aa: CAWSGQGYEKLFF

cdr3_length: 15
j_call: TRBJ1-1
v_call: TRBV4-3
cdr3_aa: CASSQEAGRNTEAFF

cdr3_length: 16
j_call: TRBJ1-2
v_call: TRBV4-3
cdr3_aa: CASSQDSRQGPYGYTF

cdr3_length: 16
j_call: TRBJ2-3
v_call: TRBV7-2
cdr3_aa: CASSLGAGGRADTQYF

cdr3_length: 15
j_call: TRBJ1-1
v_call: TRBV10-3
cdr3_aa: CAIGAQGALNTEAFF

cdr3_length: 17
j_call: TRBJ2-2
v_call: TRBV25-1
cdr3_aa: CASSPGGLAGVTGELFF

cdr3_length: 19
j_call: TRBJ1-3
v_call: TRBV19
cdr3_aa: CASSILGRGPSSSGNTIYF

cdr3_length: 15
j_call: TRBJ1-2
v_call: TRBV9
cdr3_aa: CASSVVGSTNYGYTF

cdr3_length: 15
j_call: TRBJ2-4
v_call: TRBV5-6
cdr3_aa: CASTLGGGGGSIQYF

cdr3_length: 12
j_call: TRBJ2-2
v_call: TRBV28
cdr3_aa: CASSFGQGGLFF

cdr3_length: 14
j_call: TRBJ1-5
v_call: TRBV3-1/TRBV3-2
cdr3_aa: CASSQDPSNQPQHF

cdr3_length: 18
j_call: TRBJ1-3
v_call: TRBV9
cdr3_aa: CASSVGWGIQSSGNTIYF

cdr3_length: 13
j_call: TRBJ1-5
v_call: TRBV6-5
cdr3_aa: CASSYGRYQPQHF

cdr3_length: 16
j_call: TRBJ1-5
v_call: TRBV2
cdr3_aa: CASSRREGRGNQPQHF

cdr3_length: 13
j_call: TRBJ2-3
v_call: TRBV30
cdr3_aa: CAWTPGRTDTQYF

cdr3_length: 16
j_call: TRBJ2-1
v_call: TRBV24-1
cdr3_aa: CATSDHPGGAGNEQFF

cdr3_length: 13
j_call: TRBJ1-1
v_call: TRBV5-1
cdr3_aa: CASSLPREGQAFF

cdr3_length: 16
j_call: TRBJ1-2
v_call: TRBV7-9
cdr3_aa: CASSLAWGRGVLGYTF

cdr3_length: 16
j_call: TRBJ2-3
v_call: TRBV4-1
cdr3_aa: CASSQTLAGPRDTQYF

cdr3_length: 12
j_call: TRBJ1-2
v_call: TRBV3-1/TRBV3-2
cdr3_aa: CASRDTLYGYTF

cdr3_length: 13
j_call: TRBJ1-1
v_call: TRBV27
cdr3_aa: CASSPRGYTEAFF

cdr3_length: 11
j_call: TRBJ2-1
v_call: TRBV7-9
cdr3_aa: CASTQGEVQFF

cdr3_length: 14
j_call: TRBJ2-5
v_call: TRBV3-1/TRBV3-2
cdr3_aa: CASSLKTSGETQYF

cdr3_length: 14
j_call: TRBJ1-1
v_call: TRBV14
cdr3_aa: CASSQQVGNTEAFF

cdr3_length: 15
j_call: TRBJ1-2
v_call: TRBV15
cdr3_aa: CATSPGQGPNYGYTF

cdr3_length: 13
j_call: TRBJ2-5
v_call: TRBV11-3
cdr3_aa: CASSYPGWETQYF

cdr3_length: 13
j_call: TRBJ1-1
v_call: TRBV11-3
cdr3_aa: CASSFLTGAEAFF

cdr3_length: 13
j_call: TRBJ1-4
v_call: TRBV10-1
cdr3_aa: CASRGQRDEKLFF

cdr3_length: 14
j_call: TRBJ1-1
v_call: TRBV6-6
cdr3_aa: CASSYGPGNTEAFF

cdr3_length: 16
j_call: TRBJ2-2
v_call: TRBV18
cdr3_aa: CASSSKGQGATGELFF